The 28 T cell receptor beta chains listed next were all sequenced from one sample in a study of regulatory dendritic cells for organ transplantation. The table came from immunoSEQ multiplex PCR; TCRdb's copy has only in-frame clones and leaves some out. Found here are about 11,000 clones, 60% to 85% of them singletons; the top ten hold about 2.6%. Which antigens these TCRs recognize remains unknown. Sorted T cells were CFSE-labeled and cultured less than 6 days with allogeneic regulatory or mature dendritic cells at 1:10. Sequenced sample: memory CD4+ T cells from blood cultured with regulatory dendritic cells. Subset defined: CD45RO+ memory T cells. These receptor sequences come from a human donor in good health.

CDR3 protein: CASSYPQTGHRGYTF. The CDR3 nucleotides read TGTGCCAGCAGTTATCCCCAAACGGGACATCGAGGCTACACCTTC. This rearrangement joins TRBV6-5 to TRBJ1-2, with D perhaps TRBD1 (6 bases). V dropped 3 bases and J dropped 8 bases, with 19 bases sitting between them. The germline CDR1 and CDR2 sequences are MNHEY and SVGAGI. This CDR3 region has 15 residues.

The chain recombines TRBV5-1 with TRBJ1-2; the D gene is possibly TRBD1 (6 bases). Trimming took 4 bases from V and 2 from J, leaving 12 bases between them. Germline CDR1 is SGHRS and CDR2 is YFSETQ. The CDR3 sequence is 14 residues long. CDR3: CASSQGGGNYGYTF. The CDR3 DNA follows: TGCGCCAGCAGCCAAGGCGGGGGCAACTATGGCTACACCTTC.

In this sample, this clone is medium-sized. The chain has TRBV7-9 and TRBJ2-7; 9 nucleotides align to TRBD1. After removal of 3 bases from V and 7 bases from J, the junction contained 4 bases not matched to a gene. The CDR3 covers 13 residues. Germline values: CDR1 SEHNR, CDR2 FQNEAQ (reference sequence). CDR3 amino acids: CASSLGQGGEQYF. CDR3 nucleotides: TGTGCCAGCAGCTTGGGACAGGGCGGAGAGCAGTACTTC.

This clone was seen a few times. The CDR3 loop is CASSQEQGASYEQYF. The CDR3 nucleotides read TGTGCCAGCAGCCAAGAACAGGGGGCCTCCTACGAGCAGTACTTC. The rearrangement joins TRBV14 to TRBJ2-7; 9 bases line up with TRBD1. The CDR3 consists of 15 residues. Germline CDR1 SGHDN, CDR2 FVKESK. J lost 0 bases, V lost 0 bases, and 0 bases had no gene match.

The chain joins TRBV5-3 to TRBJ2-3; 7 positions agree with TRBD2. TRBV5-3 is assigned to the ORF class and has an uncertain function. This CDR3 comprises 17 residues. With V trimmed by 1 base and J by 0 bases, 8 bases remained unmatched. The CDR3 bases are TGTGCCAGAAGCTTGAGTTATGCGGGGGAAAGCACAGATACGCAGTATTTT. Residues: CARSLSYAGESTDTQYF.

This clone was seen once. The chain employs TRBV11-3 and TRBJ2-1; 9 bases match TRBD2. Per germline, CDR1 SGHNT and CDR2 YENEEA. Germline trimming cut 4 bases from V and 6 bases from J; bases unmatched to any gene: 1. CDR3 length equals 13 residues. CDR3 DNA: TGTGCCAGCAGCTCGGGACTAGCCAATGAGCAGTTCTTC. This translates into CASSSGLANEQFF.

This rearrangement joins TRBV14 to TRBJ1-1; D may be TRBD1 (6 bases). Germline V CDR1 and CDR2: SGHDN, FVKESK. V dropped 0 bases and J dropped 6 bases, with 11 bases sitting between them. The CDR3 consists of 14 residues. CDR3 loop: CASSQDRGGAEAFF. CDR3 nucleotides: TGTGCCAGCAGCCAAGATCGCGGGGGCGCTGAAGCTTTCTTT.

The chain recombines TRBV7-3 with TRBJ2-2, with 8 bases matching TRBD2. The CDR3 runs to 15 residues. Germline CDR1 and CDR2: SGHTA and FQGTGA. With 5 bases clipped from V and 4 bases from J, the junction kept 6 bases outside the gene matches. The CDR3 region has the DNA TGTGCCAGCAGCCCCGGGACTAGGGGCACCGGGGAGCTGTTTTTT. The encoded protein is CASSPGTRGTGELFF.

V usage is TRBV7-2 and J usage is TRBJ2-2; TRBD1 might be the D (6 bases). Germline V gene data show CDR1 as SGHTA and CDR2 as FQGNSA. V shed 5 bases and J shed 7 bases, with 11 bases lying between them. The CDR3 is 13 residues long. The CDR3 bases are TGTGCCAGCAGCCCTACAGGGCTCGGGGAGCTGTTTTTT. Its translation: CASSPTGLGELFF.

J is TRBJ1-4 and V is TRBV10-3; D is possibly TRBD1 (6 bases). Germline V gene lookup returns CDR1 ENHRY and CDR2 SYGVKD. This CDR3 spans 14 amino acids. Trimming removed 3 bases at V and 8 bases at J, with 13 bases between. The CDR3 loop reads CAISDGGAGEKLFF. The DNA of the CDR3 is TGTGCCATCAGTGACGGGGGGGCCGGGGAAAAACTGTTTTTT.

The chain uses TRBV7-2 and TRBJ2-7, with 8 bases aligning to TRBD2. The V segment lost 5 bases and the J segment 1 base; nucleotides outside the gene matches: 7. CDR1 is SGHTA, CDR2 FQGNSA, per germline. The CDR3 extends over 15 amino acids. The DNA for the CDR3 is TGTGCCAGCAGCCTCAACCCTAGCGGGTCCTACGAGCAGTACTTC. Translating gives CASSLNPSGSYEQYF.

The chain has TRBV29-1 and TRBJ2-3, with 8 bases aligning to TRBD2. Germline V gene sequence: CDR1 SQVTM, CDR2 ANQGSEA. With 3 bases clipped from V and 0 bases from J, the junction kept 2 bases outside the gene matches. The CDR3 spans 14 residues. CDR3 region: CSVEAGGSTDTQYF. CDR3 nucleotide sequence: TGCAGCGTTGAGGCGGGGGGAAGCACAGATACGCAGTATTTT.

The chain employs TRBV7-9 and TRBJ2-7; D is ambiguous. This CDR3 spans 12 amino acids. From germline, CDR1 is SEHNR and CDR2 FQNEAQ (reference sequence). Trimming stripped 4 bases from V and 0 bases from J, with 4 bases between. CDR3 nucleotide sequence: TGTGCCAGCAGCTCTAGCTCCTACGAGCAGTACTTC. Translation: CASSSSSYEQYF.

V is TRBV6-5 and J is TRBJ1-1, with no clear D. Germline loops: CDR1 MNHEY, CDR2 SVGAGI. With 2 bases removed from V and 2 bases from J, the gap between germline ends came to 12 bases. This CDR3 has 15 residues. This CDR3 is CASSYTAGLNTEAFF. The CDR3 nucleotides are TGTGCCAGCAGTTACACGGCAGGACTCAACACTGAAGCTTTCTTT.

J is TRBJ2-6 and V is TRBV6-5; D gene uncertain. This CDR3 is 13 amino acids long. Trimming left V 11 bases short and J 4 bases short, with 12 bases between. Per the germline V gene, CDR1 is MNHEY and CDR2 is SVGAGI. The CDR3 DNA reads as TGTGCCGCCAGGCCCCCAGGGGCCAACGTCCTGACTTTC. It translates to CAARPPGANVLTF.

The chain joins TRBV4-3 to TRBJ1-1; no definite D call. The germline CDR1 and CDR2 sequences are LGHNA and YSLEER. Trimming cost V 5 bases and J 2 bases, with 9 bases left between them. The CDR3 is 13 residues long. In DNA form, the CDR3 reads TGCGCCAGCAGCTACGACAAAAACACTGAAGCTTTCTTT. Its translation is CASSYDKNTEAFF.

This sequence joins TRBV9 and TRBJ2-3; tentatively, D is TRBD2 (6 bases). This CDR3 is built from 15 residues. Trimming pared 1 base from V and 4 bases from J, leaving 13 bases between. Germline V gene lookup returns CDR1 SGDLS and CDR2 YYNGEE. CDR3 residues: CASSVQTGEADTQYF. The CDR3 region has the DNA TGTGCCAGCAGCGTACAGACGGGGGAGGCAGATACGCAGTATTTT. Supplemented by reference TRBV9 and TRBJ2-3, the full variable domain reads DSGVTQTPKHLITATGQRVTLRCSPRSGDLSVYWYQQSLDQGLQFLIQYYNGEERAKGNILERFSAQQFPDLHSELNLSSLELGDSALYFCASSVQTGEADTQYFGPGTRLTVL.

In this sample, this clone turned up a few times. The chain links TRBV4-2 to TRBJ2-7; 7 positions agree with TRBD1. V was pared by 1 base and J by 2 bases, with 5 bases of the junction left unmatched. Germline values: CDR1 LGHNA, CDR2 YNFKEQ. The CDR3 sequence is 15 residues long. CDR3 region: CASSQGGQDPYEQYF. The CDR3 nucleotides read TGTGCCAGCAGCCAAGGTGGACAGGACCCCTACGAGCAGTACTTC.

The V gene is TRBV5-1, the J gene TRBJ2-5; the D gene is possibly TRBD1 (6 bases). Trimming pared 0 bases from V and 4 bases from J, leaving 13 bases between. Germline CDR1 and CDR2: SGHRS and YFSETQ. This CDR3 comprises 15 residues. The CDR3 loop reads CASSLEGGGPETQYF. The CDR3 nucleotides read TGCGCCAGCAGCTTGGAAGGGGGTGGTCCAGAGACCCAGTACTTC.

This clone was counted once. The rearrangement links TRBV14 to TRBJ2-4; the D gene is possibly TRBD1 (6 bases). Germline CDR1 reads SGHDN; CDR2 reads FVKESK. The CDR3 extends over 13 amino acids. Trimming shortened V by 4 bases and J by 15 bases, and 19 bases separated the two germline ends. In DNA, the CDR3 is TGTGCCAGCAGCCCAACCCGGGCAGGGGATCCGTACTTC. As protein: CASSPTRAGDPYF.

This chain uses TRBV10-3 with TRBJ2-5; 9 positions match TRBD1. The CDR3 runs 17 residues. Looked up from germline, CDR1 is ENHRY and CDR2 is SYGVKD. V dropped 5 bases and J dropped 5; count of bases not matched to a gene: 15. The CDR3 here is CAISSDRGDPQGETQYF. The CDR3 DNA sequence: TGTGCCATCAGTTCGGACAGGGGAGATCCCCAGGGGGAGACCCAGTACTTC.

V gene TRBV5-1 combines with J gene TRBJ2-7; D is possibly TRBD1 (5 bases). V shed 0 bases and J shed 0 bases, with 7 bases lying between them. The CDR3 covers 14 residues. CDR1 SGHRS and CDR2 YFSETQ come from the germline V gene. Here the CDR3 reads CASSLGQHSYEQYF. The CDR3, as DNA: TGCGCCAGCAGCTTGGGACAGCACTCCTACGAGCAGTACTTC.

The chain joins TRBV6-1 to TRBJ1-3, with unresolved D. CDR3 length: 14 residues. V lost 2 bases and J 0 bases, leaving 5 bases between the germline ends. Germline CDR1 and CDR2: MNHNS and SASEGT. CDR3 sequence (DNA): TGTGCCAGCAGTGAATCTAGCTCTGGAAACACCATATATTTT. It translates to CASSESSSGNTIYF.

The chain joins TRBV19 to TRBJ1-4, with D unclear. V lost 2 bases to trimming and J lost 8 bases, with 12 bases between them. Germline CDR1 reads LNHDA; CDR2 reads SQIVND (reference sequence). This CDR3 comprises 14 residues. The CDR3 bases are TGTGCCAGTAGTATATATTATCGGGAGGAAAAACTGTTTTTT. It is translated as CASSIYYREEKLFF.

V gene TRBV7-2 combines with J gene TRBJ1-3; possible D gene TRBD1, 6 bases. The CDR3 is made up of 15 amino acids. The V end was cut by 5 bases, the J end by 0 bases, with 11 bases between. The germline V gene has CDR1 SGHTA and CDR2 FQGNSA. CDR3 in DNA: TGTGCCAGCAGCATCCACAGGGCCTCTGGAAACACCATATATTTT. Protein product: CASSIHRASGNTIYF.

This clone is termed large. The CDR3 region has the DNA TGTGCCAGCAGCCTGGGGGTGGCGGCAATCAATCAGCCCCAGCATTTT. Amino acids: CASSLGVAAINQPQHF. This chain joins TRBV5-5 and TRBJ1-5, with D possibly matching TRBD1 (5 bases). Germline V gene lookup returns CDR1 SGHKS and CDR2 YYEKEE (reference sequence). The CDR3 runs 16 residues. Trimming cost V 4 bases and J 3 bases, with 17 bases left between them.

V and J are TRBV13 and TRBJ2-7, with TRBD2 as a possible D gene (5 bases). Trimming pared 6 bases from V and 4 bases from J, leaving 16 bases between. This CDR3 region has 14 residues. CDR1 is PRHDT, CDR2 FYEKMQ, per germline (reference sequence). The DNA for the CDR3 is TGTGCCAGCAGGGAGGAAGGGCTAACGTACGAGCAGTACTTC. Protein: CASREEGLTYEQYF.

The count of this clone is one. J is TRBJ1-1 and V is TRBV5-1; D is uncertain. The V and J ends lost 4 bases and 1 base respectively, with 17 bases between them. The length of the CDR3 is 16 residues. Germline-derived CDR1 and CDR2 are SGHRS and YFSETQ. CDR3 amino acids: CASSIRAVEGNTEAFF. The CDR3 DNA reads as TGCGCCAGCAGCATCCGCGCTGTGGAGGGGAACACTGAAGCTTTCTTT.